Given below is one T cell receptor beta chain in context. Its antigen is unidentified. This record belongs to a study of cytomegalovirus exposure and HLA in healthy donors. Regarding the study as a whole: Generally TCR sequences proved uncommon, though certain public TCRs appeared in numerous donors. The investigators catalogued about 170 TCR beta chains as cytomegalovirus-associated.

Germline CDR1 reads SSHAT; CDR2 reads FNYEAQ (reference sequence). The CDR3 is 14 residues long. V was clipped by 5 bases and J by 7 bases; unmatched bases: 7. PCR involved 60 Vbeta and 13 Jbeta primers. Profiled with immunoSEQ multiplex PCR; TCRdb holds only in-frame clones, not every one. The repertoire has 140,000 to 150,000 clones, about 10% of them found once; the top ten carry under 2%. The chain carries TRBV7-7 and TRBJ2-2; 7 bases align to TRBD1. Sequenced: PBMCs. This receptor was taken from a man between 50 and 59 years old in good health and CMV-seronegative. The CDR3 loop reads CASSPPRDSGELFF. The CDR3 DNA reads as TGTGCCAGCAGCCCTCCCCGGGACAGCGGGGAGCTGTTTTTT.